Each of the 27 T cell receptor beta chains below was sequenced from the same sample in a study of PD-1 blockade in classical Hodgkin lymphoma. Assay: immunoSEQ multiplex PCR; the TCRdb copy retains only in-frame clones and omits some. The table shows about 15,000 clones, with just under 80% occurring only once. Indicated time point: cycle 4 day 1 (C4D1), after five to seven weeks of nivolumab. After autologous stem cell transplantation all patients relapsed, and prior brentuximab vedotin exposure differed between cohorts. Out of thawed PBMCs, magnetic negative selection purified CD4+ T cells. The sample was CD4+ T cells from blood, taken before the fourth cycle of nivolumab. These receptors originate from a human donor with classical Hodgkin lymphoma.

This chain connects TRBV18 to TRBJ2-7; TRBD2 aligns across 9 bases. The CDR3 runs 16 residues. V was pared by 4 bases and J by 4 bases, with 11 bases of the junction left unmatched. Germline CDR1 reads KGHSH; CDR2 reads LQKENI. The CDR3 sequence: CASSLAASGRRYEQYF. CDR3 bases: TGTGCCAGCTCACTCGCTGCCAGCGGGAGGCGGTACGAGCAGTACTTC.

This rearrangement joins TRBV28 to TRBJ1-3; TRBD1 might be the D (5 bases). The CDR3 runs 15 residues. V was cut by 3 bases and J by 4 bases, with 13 bases left in between. Germline CDR1 reads MDHEN; CDR2 reads SYDVKM. CDR3 nucleotides: TGTGCCAGCAGTTTGGCCGGGGGACCCGGAAACACCATATATTTT. Translated, it gives CASSLAGGPGNTIYF.

The chain carries TRBV6-6 and TRBJ2-7, with D possibly matching TRBD2 (5 bases). Germline values: CDR1 MNHNY, CDR2 SVGAGI (reference sequence). The CDR3 loop spans 15 amino acids. Deletions cut 2 bases from V and 0 bases from J, with 11 bases between. CDR3 in amino acids: CASSYMGARSYEQYF. As DNA, the CDR3 is TGTGCCAGCAGTTACATGGGAGCCCGCTCCTACGAGCAGTACTTC.

V is TRBV6-1 and J is TRBJ2-6; 7 bases match TRBD2. With 11 bases clipped from V and 1 base from J, the junction kept 2 bases outside the gene matches. This CDR3 has 13 residues. Germline-derived CDR1 and CDR2 are MNHNS and SASEGT. CDR3 nucleotide sequence: TGTGCCCTCGGGGGGTCTGGGGCCAACGTCCTGACTTTC. Translating it yields CALGGSGANVLTF.

The rearrangement links TRBV7-6 to TRBJ1-2; D perhaps matches TRBD1 (5 bases). Trimming removed 4 bases at V and 3 bases at J, with 15 bases between. The CDR3 runs to 15 residues. The germline V gene has CDR1 SGHVS and CDR2 FNYEAQ. CDR3 sequence (DNA): TGTGCCAGCAGCTCGATCCGGGGCGCGGACTATGGCTACACCTTC. The encoded protein is CASSSIRGADYGYTF.

The chain recombines TRBV2 with TRBJ2-5, with a possible D match to TRBD1 (5 bases). The CDR3 totals 13 residues. Germline V gene lookup returns CDR1 SNHLY and CDR2 FYNNEI. Deletions cut 3 bases from V and 3 bases from J, with 8 bases between. The CDR3 bases are TGTGCCAGCAGTGACAGGGCAAAAGAGACCCAGTACTTC. Its translation: CASSDRAKETQYF.

The chain has TRBV9 and TRBJ1-3; the D gene is possibly TRBD1 (5 bases). V shed 7 bases and J shed 0 bases, with 23 bases lying between them. Germline V gene sequence: CDR1 SGDLS, CDR2 YYNGEE. The CDR3 covers 18 residues. The CDR3 loop is CASGRGAGGTHSGNTIYF. The CDR3 DNA follows: TGTGCCAGCGGAAGAGGGGCTGGGGGGACTCACTCTGGAAACACCATATATTTT. Full variable domain (outside the CDR3, taken from reference TRBV9 and TRBJ1-3): DSGVTQTPKHLITATGQRVTLRCSPRSGDLSVYWYQQSLDQGLQFLIQYYNGEERAKGNILERFSAQQFPDLHSELNLSSLELGDSALYFCASGRGAGGTHSGNTIYFGEGSWLTVV.

This clone showed up just once. The chain links TRBV10-2 to TRBJ2-2; D uncertain. V dropped 2 bases and J dropped 2 bases, with 12 bases sitting between them. Germline values: CDR1 WSHSY, CDR2 SAAADI. This CDR3 has 16 residues. CDR3 coding DNA: TGCGCCAGCAGTGAGCCTCGCATCCCTAACACCGGGGAGCTGTTTTTT. It is translated as CASSEPRIPNTGELFF.

The chain is built from TRBV2 and TRBJ2-1; D gene ambiguous. This CDR3 region has 13 residues. Trimming stripped 5 bases from V and 2 bases from J, with 7 bases between. From germline, CDR1 is SNHLY and CDR2 FYNNEI. The CDR3: CASSPLAYNEQFF. The CDR3, as DNA: TGTGCCAGCAGTCCTCTGGCCTACAATGAGCAGTTCTTC. Together with reference TRBV2 and TRBJ2-1, the CDR3 gives the full variable domain: EPEVTQTPSHQVTQMGQEVILRCVPISNHLYFYWYRQILGQKVEFLVSFYNNEISEKSEIFDDQFSVERPDGSNFTLKIRSTKLEDSAMYFCASSPLAYNEQFFGPGTRLTVL.

This chain uses TRBV10-3 with TRBJ2-5; 9 bases agree with TRBD1. This CDR3 is built from 15 residues. The ends lost 3 bases at V and 5 bases at J; junction bases unmatched: 7. Per the germline V gene, CDR1 is ENHRY and CDR2 is SYGVKD. This CDR3 reads CAISDYGQGQETQYF. CDR3 in DNA: TGTGCCATCAGTGATTATGGACAGGGGCAGGAGACCCAGTACTTC.

The J gene is TRBJ2-5, the V gene TRBV10-3; the match to TRBD1 covers 9 bases. Trimming at V came to 0 bases and at J to 2 bases, leaving 10 bases not matched to a gene. The germline V gene has CDR1 ENHRY and CDR2 SYGVKD. The CDR3 contains 18 residues. The CDR3 region has the DNA TGTGCCATCAGTGAGTCCGGACAGGGGCTCTCGGGGCAAGAGACCCAGTACTTC. It yields the protein CAISESGQGLSGQETQYF.

This clone was seen a single time. DNA of the CDR3: TGCGCCAGCAGCGTGGGACAGGGTTACTACAATGAGCAGTTCTTC. Its protein product is CASSVGQGYYNEQFF. This rearrangement joins TRBV5-1 to TRBJ2-1, with 9 bases matching TRBD1. The CDR3 spans 15 residues. V was clipped by 4 bases and J by 3 bases; unmatched bases: 5. CDR1 and CDR2 from the germline V gene are SGHRS and YFSETQ.

J is TRBJ2-7 and V is TRBV5-1; possibly TRBD1 for D (5 bases). Germline V gene sequence: CDR1 SGHRS, CDR2 YFSETQ. The CDR3 has 16 amino acids. The V end lost 3 bases, the J end lost 2 bases, and 18 bases lay between the germline ends. This CDR3 reads CASSSLGERGAYEQYF. CDR3 nucleotides: TGCGCCAGCAGCTCCCTGGGTGAAAGGGGCGCCTACGAGCAGTACTTC.

V is TRBV30 and J is TRBJ1-2; D uncertain. CDR1 and CDR2 from the germline V gene are GTSNPN and SVGIG (reference sequence). The CDR3 sequence is 10 residues long. The V end lost 8 bases, the J end lost 8 bases, and 12 bases lay between the germline ends. CDR3 in amino acids: CAGDKGGYTF. The CDR3 coding sequence is TGTGCCGGCGACAAGGGCGGCTACACCTTC.

This clone occurred a few times. The chain couples TRBV5-1 to TRBJ1-1; D gene ambiguous. V gave up 0 bases and J gave up 1 base, with 4 bases separating them. The germline V gene encodes CDR1 SGHRS and CDR2 YFSETQ. This CDR3 comprises 13 residues. This CDR3 reads CASSLAANTEAFF. The DNA for the CDR3 is TGCGCCAGCAGCTTGGCCGCGAACACTGAAGCTTTCTTT.

A word on this clone: The identical CDR3 is also encoded by other nucleotide sequences in the sample. This chain links TRBV7-9 with TRBJ2-3; tentatively, D is TRBD2 (6 bases). Between the trimmed V and J ends, which lost 5 bases and 0 bases, there was a span of 9 bases. CDR1 is SEHNR, CDR2 FQNEAQ, per germline (reference sequence). CDR3 size: 14 residues. CDR3 in DNA: TGTGCCAGCAGCCTCAGCGGGAGCACAGATACGCAGTATTTT. Its protein product is CASSLSGSTDTQYF.

The V gene is TRBV10-3, the J gene TRBJ2-1, with D perhaps matching TRBD2 (7 bases). Trimming removed 7 bases at V and 4 bases at J, with 17 bases between. The CDR3 length is 15 residues. Germline lookup yields CDR1 ENHRY and CDR2 SYGVKD. The CDR3 protein is CAIMGAGVRYNEQFF. CDR3 DNA: TGTGCCATCATGGGGGCGGGAGTGAGGTACAATGAGCAGTTCTTC.

This chain links TRBV27 with TRBJ2-2; D remains ambiguous. This CDR3 has 16 amino acids. Trimming pared 1 base from V and 0 bases from J, leaving 9 bases between. In germline, CDR1 is MNHEY, CDR2 SMNVEV (reference sequence). The CDR3 bases are TGTGCCAGCAGTTTATTCTCCGTACCGAACACCGGGGAGCTGTTTTTT. Protein product: CASSLFSVPNTGELFF.

This chain joins TRBV10-3 and TRBJ1-4; tentatively, D is TRBD1 (5 bases). The CDR3 sequence is 16 residues long. Germline values: CDR1 ENHRY, CDR2 SYGVKD. Trimming cost V 0 bases and J 5 bases, with 13 bases left between them. The CDR3 region has the DNA TGTGCCATCAGTGAGTCGAGGGGACTGATAAATGAAAAACTGTTTTTT. Its translation is CAISESRGLINEKLFF.

This rearrangement joins TRBV5-1 to TRBJ2-7; 12 nucleotides align to TRBD1. This CDR3 has 15 amino acids. Germline V gene sequence: CDR1 SGHRS, CDR2 YFSETQ. The V and J ends lost 4 bases and 9 bases, in that order; junction bases with no gene match: 11. CDR3 bases: TGCGCCAGCAGCCATGGGACAGGGGGCGAGGGTGGGCAGTACTTC. Translation: CASSHGTGGEGGQYF.

The chain recombines TRBV11-2 with TRBJ2-5; D remains ambiguous. The germline V gene has CDR1 SGHAT and CDR2 FQNNGV. V lost 0 bases, J lost 5 bases, and 4 bases lay in between. CDR3 length: 12 residues. In DNA form, the CDR3 reads TGTGCCAGCAGCTTAGAGGGCGAGACCCAGTACTTC. The encoded protein is CASSLEGETQYF.

The chain recombines TRBV7-8 with TRBJ2-7; TRBD2 agrees at 7 bases. V was pared by 4 bases and J by 1 base, with 10 bases of the junction left unmatched. Germline V gene lookup returns CDR1 SGHVS and CDR2 FQNEAQ. CDR3 length equals 16 residues. In DNA form, the CDR3 reads TGTGCCAGCAGCTCGCCGAAGGGAGCGGGGTCCTACGAGCAGTACTTC. It translates to CASSSPKGAGSYEQYF.

The rearrangement links TRBV4-2 to TRBJ2-7; TRBD2 matches at 9 bases. Germline V gene sequence: CDR1 LGHNA, CDR2 YNFKEQ. CDR3 length: 17 amino acids. J was trimmed by 7 bases and V by 3 bases; bases with no gene match: 16. For the CDR3, the DNA is TGTGCCAGCAGCCAGGCCGGAGGGGTAGCGGGAGTCGTTGAGCAGTACTTC. Translation: CASSQAGGVAGVVEQYF.

The chain links TRBV6-6 to TRBJ1-3, with unresolved D. Trimming took off 2 bases at V and 0 bases at J, with 11 bases between the two ends. Germline CDR1 MNHNY, CDR2 SVGAGI (reference sequence). The CDR3 length is 16 residues. CDR3 sequence reads: CASSYPQETSGNTIYF. CDR3 coding DNA: TGTGCCAGCAGTTACCCTCAGGAAACCTCTGGAAACACCATATATTTT.

The CDR3 here is CASSPSAGARETQYF. DNA for the CDR3: TGTGCCAGCTCACCATCCGCGGGGGCGCGGGAGACCCAGTACTTC. The rearrangement joins TRBV18 to TRBJ2-5, with D possibly TRBD2 on 7 matching bases. CDR1 is KGHSH, CDR2 LQKENI, per germline. The CDR3 has 15 amino acids. V was shortened by 2 bases and J by 5 bases, with 15 bases between the two germline ends.

This sequence joins TRBV2 and TRBJ2-4; D remains unclear. In germline, CDR1 is SNHLY, CDR2 FYNNEI. With 1 base removed from V and 7 bases from J, the gap between germline ends came to 14 bases. The CDR3 length is 15 residues. The CDR3 DNA follows: TGTGCCAGCAGTGAAGGATCCCCAGCTTGGAACATTCAGTACTTC. This gives the protein CASSEGSPAWNIQYF. The full variable domain, in which reference TRBV2 and TRBJ2-4 provide the parts outside the CDR3, is EPEVTQTPSHQVTQMGQEVILRCVPISNHLYFYWYRQILGQKVEFLVSFYNNEISEKSEIFDDQFSVERPDGSNFTLKIRSTKLEDSAMYFCASSEGSPAWNIQYFGAGTRLSVL.

The chain joins TRBV29-1 to TRBJ1-4; tentatively, D is TRBD1 (6 bases). Germline lookup yields CDR1 SQVTM and CDR2 ANQGSEA. V was pared by 6 bases and J by 0 bases, with 8 bases between. The CDR3 extends over 13 amino acids. CDR3: CSVGGTTNEKLFF. In nucleotides, the CDR3 is TGCAGCGTAGGGGGGACAACTAATGAAAAACTGTTTTTT.